Reported below is one T cell receptor beta chain. Its antigen target is currently unknown. This entry belongs to a study of monozygotic twins with inflammatory bowel disease (dated by TCRdb to the late 2010s). About the study as a whole: A total of 28 monozygotic twin pairs were included in the full study, comprising nine German pairs (four IBD-concordant, five IBD-discordant) and 19 IBD-discordant Danish pairs. Within discordant pairs, disease-associated traits were sought mainly by comparing IBD patients with their genetically identical healthy co-twins. Each individual had, on average, about 151 000 unique TCRalpha sequences and 181 000 unique TCRbeta sequences available for analysis. Points the paper makes about the study in general: Concordant and discordant twins showed no difference in repertoire similarity, possibly because of limited statistical power. Compared with healthy twins, IBD patients shared fewer clonotypes with other individuals, and the difference was most pronounced in patients with signs of disease activity. Background noise and inter-individual variability may have been introduced into the repertoires by the differing immunosuppressive treatments among patients. No single strong signal or clonotype linked to IBD turned up in the results, so the idea that one exists was not supported. The analysis was unable to tell apart different T cell subtypes. TCRbeta repertoire diversity, by inverse Simpson index, was decreased in IBD patients compared with their healthy co-twins.

A roughly 2.6 ml peripheral blood sample was drawn into PAXgene tubes per donor and stored at -80°C. Without any T cell sorting, total RNA was extracted from whole blood using the PAXgene blood miRNA kit on an automated QIAcube. Peripheral blood from monozygotic twin pairs, either concordant or discordant for inflammatory bowel disease, underwent deep TCRalpha and TCRbeta repertoire profiling that used unique molecular barcoding. Smoking habits were recorded for all twin pairs, with individuals classified as current, former or never smokers. Library method: 5' RACE. The input for every TCR library was roughly 4,000 ng of total RNA. For each sample, cDNA was synthesized in eight separate reactions using SMARTScribe reverse transcriptase. During cDNA synthesis, template switching introduced unique molecular identifiers that contained a 6-nucleotide sample barcode. TCRalpha and TCRbeta cDNA was amplified in two nested PCRs of roughly 16 and 10 cycles, and bead purification was carried out after each PCR. Before amplification, the cDNA was both treated with uracil DNA-glycosylase and purified with the QIAquick PCR purification kit. In the second PCR, Illumina TruSeq-compatible adapters and sample-specific barcodes were added. TapeStation and Qubit were used to check library quality and concentration, and roughly 4.8 ng of each library went into the pool. Sequencing of the pooled libraries was done on an Illumina HiSeq2500 single-index Rapid Run using custom sequencing primers and 2 x 100 bp reads. Per the source publication's procedure: PCR and sequencing errors were corrected by UMI-based consensus assembly using MiGEC version 1.2.6. MiXCR version 2.1.1 was used for V(D)J alignment, clonotype assembly and CDR3 extraction. Normalisation of gene usage, clonotype sharing and MAIT/NKT TCR abundance was achieved by analysing the top 1000, 10 000 and 20 000 clonotypes per sample. After downsampling to 27 000 UMIs, diversity was calculated as the inverse Simpson index using the vegan R package. Paired Mann-Whitney U tests were applied to discordant twin pairs, and Benjamini-Hochberg correction was used for multiple testing. With the reads reprocessed by TCRdb, a single entry stands for each CDR3 protein sequence and no DNA is reported. The V and J calls reflect TCRdb's pipeline rather than the authors' work. This sample's clone table shows around 210,000 distinct CDR3 sequences. The top ten hold roughly 7.5% of the sample.

From cysteine to phenylalanine, the CDR3 is 17 amino acids long. The record lacks a DNA sequence. Looking up the germline V gene (reference sequence) yields CDR1 LGHDT and CDR2 YNNKEL. The chain is encoded by TRBV3-1 joined to TRBJ1-1. This sequence was found in a human donor with ulcerative colitis or Crohn's disease, or a healthy co-twin of an affected twin (not recorded which). Sequencing input: blood. The encoded CDR3 is CASSQRVHAVSNTEAFF.